A single sample gave rise to the 16 T cell receptor beta chains below, sequenced in a study of OX40 agonist ivuxolimab in advanced cancers. Only in-frame clones appear in the TCRdb table, and some are missing; sequencing was by immunoSEQ multiplex PCR. The sample yields tens of thousands of clones, 85% seen once. The input for sequencing was CD4+ or CD8+ T cells sorted from blood, taken in a trial of the OX40 agonist ivuxolimab. The source is an adult with an advanced solid tumor such as melanoma, head and neck, liver or kidney cancer.

This clone is a singleton in its sample. The rearrangement joins TRBV11-2 to TRBJ2-7; 8 bases fit TRBD1. CDR3 size: 15 residues. The junction had 9 bases not matched to a gene; V was cut back by 5 bases and J by 3 bases. Germline-derived CDR1 and CDR2 are SGHAT and FQNNGV. This CDR3 reads CASSANRDRFYEQYF. CDR3 nucleotides: TGTGCCAGCAGCGCAAACCGGGACAGGTTCTACGAGCAGTACTTC.

The chain recombines TRBV19 with TRBJ2-7; 11 bases match TRBD2. Germline loops: CDR1 LNHDA, CDR2 SQIVND (reference sequence). The CDR3 totals 14 residues. The V gene end was trimmed by 7 bases and the J gene end by 1 base; junction bases not matched to a gene: 3. The CDR3 loop is CASKTSGNSYEQYF. As DNA, the CDR3 is TGTGCCAGTAAGACTAGCGGGAATTCCTACGAGCAGTACTTC.

The rearrangement joins TRBV6-1 to TRBJ1-2; possibly TRBD1 for D (6 bases). CDR1 is MNHNS and CDR2 is SASEGT in the germline V gene. CDR3 size: 13 residues. Trimming took off 8 bases at V and 4 bases at J, with 14 bases between the two ends. CDR3 DNA sequence: TGTGCCAGCGGGGCCACAGGGAGCTATGGCTACACCTTC. Translated, it gives CASGATGSYGYTF.

This rearrangement joins TRBV6-5 to TRBJ2-7; perhaps TRBD1 as D (6 bases). Germline CDR1 and CDR2: MNHEY and SVGAGI. There are 14 residues in the CDR3. Between the trimmed V and J ends, which lost 4 bases and 4 bases, there was a span of 14 bases. The CDR3, as DNA: TGTGCCAGCAGTTCCTGGGACAAAGCATACGAGCAGTACTTC. Translation gives CASSSWDKAYEQYF.

This chain joins TRBV6-1 and TRBJ2-3; D possibly corresponds to TRBD1 (5 bases). Per germline, CDR1 MNHNS and CDR2 SASEGT. This CDR3 has 13 amino acids. V was pared by 8 bases and J by 3 bases, with 12 bases between. Here the CDR3 reads CASGYRLTDTQYF. The CDR3 bases are TGTGCCAGCGGGTACAGGTTAACAGATACGCAGTATTTT.

The J gene is TRBJ2-7, the V gene TRBV15; 7 nucleotides match TRBD2. V shed 0 bases, J shed 3 bases, and the junction held 2 bases outside the gene matches. Germline assignment: CDR1 LNHNV and CDR2 YYDKDF (reference sequence). The CDR3 covers 14 residues. Written as DNA, the CDR3 is TGTGCCACCAGCAGAGAGCGGGGGATCTACGAGCAGTACTTC. Its protein is CATSRERGIYEQYF.

The chain has TRBV28 and TRBJ1-3; no definite D call. The V gene's germline CDR1 is MDHEN and CDR2 SYDVKM. The CDR3 extends over 14 amino acids. V was trimmed by 3 bases and J by 2 bases, leaving 8 bases between them. The CDR3 here is CASSLRRAGNTIYF. CDR3 nucleotides: TGTGCCAGCAGTTTGAGGAGGGCTGGAAACACCATATATTTT.

This sequence joins TRBV30 and TRBJ1-5, with D possibly matching TRBD1 (5 bases). CDR1 is GTSNPN and CDR2 is SVGIG in the germline V gene (reference sequence). The CDR3 is 14 residues long. The V gene lost 3 bases and the J gene lost 2 bases, with 11 bases spanning the gap. The CDR3 sequence is CAWSETGGNQPQHF. In DNA form, the CDR3 reads TGTGCCTGGAGCGAAACAGGTGGCAATCAGCCCCAGCATTTT.

V and J are TRBV5-1 and TRBJ2-1, with 10 bases that match TRBD2. Trimming cost V 0 bases and J 2 bases; bases outside gene matches: 8. In germline, CDR1 is SGHRS, CDR2 YFSETQ. CDR3 length: 18 amino acids. The DNA of the CDR3 is TGCGCCAGCAGCTTGGCCGTTAGCGGGAGGTTTACCTACAATGAGCAGTTCTTC. This translates into CASSLAVSGRFTYNEQFF.

This clone appeared once. This sequence joins TRBV7-9 and TRBJ2-5, with D maybe TRBD2 (6 bases). The CDR3 spans 15 residues. V was trimmed by 5 bases and J by 2 bases, leaving 15 bases between them. Germline V gives CDR1 SEHNR, CDR2 FQNEAQ (reference sequence). CDR3 bases: TGTGCCAGCAGCCCGTTAGCGGTAGAGCAAGAGACCCAGTACTTC. Its protein product is CASSPLAVEQETQYF.

The chain is built from TRBV2 and TRBJ2-2; TRBD2 matches 11 bases. The germline gives CDR1 SNHLY, CDR2 FYNNEI. The CDR3 contains 16 residues. With 7 bases clipped from V and 1 base from J, the junction kept 5 bases outside the gene matches. The CDR3 region has the DNA TGTGCCAGCACCCCTCTAGCGGGGGGGAACACCGGGGAGCTGTTTTTT. Translation gives CASTPLAGGNTGELFF. Filled out from reference TRBV2 and TRBJ2-2, the complete variable domain reads EPEVTQTPSHQVTQMGQEVILRCVPISNHLYFYWYRQILGQKVEFLVSFYNNEISEKSEIFDDQFSVERPDGSNFTLKIRSTKLEDSAMYFCASTPLAGGNTGELFFGEGSRLTVL.

The genes are TRBV11-2 and TRBJ2-5; 8 bases fit TRBD2. The CDR3 covers 14 residues. Unmatched junction bases numbered 6, after V lost 2 bases and J lost 7 bases. Germline CDR1 SGHAT, CDR2 FQNNGV. DNA for the CDR3: TGTGCCAGCAGCTTAAGGACTAGCTCGGGGACCCAGTACTTC. It yields the protein CASSLRTSSGTQYF.

The V gene is TRBV2, the J gene TRBJ2-5; 11 bases are shared with TRBD2. This CDR3 region has 15 residues. CDR1 is SNHLY and CDR2 is FYNNEI in the germline V gene. V gave up 4 bases and J gave up 2 bases; unmatched junction bases: 3. This CDR3 is CASSGTSGYQETQYF. The CDR3 region has the DNA TGTGCCAGCAGTGGGACTAGCGGGTATCAAGAGACCCAGTACTTC.

The chain uses TRBV19 and TRBJ2-1; 8 positions agree with TRBD2. The germline gives CDR1 LNHDA, CDR2 SQIVND (reference sequence). V lost 5 bases to trimming and J lost 6 bases; unmatched junction nucleotides: 6. The CDR3 consists of 14 residues. The CDR3 spells CASSDGRAVNEQFF. Here the CDR3 DNA reads TGTGCCAGTAGTGACGGGAGGGCCGTCAATGAGCAGTTCTTC. The full variable domain, its missing parts supplied by reference TRBV19 and TRBJ2-1, is DGGITQSPKYLFRKEGQNVTLSCEQNLNHDAMYWYRQDPGQGLRLIYYSQIVNDFQKGDIAEGYSVSREKKESFPLTVTSAQKNPTAFYLCASSDGRAVNEQFFGPGTRLTVL.

This clone was seen just once. This chain uses TRBV13 with TRBJ2-1; a possible D gene is TRBD2 (6 bases). The CDR3 totals 15 residues. Germline assignment: CDR1 PRHDT and CDR2 FYEKMQ (reference sequence). V was cut by 3 bases and J by 1 base, with 10 bases left in between. Here the CDR3 DNA reads TGTGCCAGCAGCTTTGGGGGGAAGTCCTACAATGAGCAGTTCTTC. It encodes CASSFGGKSYNEQFF.

This chain links TRBV11-2 with TRBJ2-3, with D maybe TRBD2 (6 bases). Per germline, CDR1 SGHAT and CDR2 FQNNGV. The CDR3 consists of 17 residues. Trimming shortened V by 1 base and J by 1 base, and 15 bases separated the two germline ends. CDR3 sequence (DNA): TGTGCCAGCAGCTTAGCTCCGGGGGTGTGGGGCACAGATACGCAGTATTTT. Encoded protein: CASSLAPGVWGTDTQYF.